Sequencing of this TCR beta chain was carried out in a study of T cells after somatic rescue of genetic block. Here immunoSEQ multiplex PCR was the method, and the copy in TCRdb shows in-frame clones only, minus some. The data contain 100,000 to 120,000 clones, under 95% of them seen just once; the ten biggest clones take up 1.4% to 1.5%. CDR1 is SGHTA and CDR2 is FQGTGA in the germline V gene. The CDR3 loop spans 15 amino acids. The ends lost 3 bases at V and 2 bases at J; junction bases unmatched: 5. Sequencing was done on a sample of peripheral blood mononuclear cells (PBMCs). The receptor was derived from a woman in her late teens or twenties. The V gene is TRBV7-3, the J gene TRBJ2-3; 7 positions agree with TRBD2. CDR3 residues: CASSFEGRDTDTQYF. In DNA form, the CDR3 reads TGTGCCAGCAGCTTCGAGGGGAGGGACACAGATACGCAGTATTTT.